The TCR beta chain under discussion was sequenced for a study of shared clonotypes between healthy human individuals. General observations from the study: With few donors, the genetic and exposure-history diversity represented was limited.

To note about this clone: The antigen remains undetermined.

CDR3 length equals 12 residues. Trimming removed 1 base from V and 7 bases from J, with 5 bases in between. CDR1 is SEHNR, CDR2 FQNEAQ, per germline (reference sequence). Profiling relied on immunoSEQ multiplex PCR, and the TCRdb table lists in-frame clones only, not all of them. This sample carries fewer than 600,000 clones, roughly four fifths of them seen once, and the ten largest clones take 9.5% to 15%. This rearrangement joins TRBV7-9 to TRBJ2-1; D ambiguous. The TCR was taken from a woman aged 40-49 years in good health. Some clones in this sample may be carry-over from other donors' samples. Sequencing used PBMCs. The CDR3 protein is CASSLEDNEQFF. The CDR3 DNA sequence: TGTGCCAGCAGCTTAGAGGATAATGAGCAGTTCTTC. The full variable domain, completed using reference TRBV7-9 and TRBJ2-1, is DTGVSQNPRHKITKRGQNVTFRCDPISEHNRLYWYRQTLGQGPEFLTYFQNEAQLEKSRLLSDRFSAERPKGSFSTLEIQRTEQGDSAMYLCASSLEDNEQFFGPGTRLTVL.